This T cell receptor beta chain was profiled in a study of blood T cell repertoires in COVID-19. The length of the CDR3 is 13 residues. Germline V gives CDR1 SGHVS, CDR2 FNYEAQ. With V trimmed by 5 bases and J by 8 bases, 6 bases remained unmatched. Authors' data handling: Cell counts per sample came from amplifying reference gene primers. Data came from immunoSEQ multiplex PCR; TCRdb stores just in-frame clones and leaves some out. The V and J calls and clone size come from that table; D and trimming were worked out from the DNA. Of some 150,000 clones detected, roughly 80% appear once; the ten largest clones hold 7% to 10%. This clone was seen a handful of times.

Source material: PBMCs or T cells enriched from blood (not recorded which). This sequence joins TRBV7-6 and TRBJ1-2; 9 bases agree with TRBD1. This receptor was identified in a man in his fifties or sixties who had recovered from COVID-19. CDR3 sequence: CASSPGQGWGYTF. CDR3 coding DNA: TGTGCCAGCAGCCCGGGACAGGGATGGGGCTACACCTTC.